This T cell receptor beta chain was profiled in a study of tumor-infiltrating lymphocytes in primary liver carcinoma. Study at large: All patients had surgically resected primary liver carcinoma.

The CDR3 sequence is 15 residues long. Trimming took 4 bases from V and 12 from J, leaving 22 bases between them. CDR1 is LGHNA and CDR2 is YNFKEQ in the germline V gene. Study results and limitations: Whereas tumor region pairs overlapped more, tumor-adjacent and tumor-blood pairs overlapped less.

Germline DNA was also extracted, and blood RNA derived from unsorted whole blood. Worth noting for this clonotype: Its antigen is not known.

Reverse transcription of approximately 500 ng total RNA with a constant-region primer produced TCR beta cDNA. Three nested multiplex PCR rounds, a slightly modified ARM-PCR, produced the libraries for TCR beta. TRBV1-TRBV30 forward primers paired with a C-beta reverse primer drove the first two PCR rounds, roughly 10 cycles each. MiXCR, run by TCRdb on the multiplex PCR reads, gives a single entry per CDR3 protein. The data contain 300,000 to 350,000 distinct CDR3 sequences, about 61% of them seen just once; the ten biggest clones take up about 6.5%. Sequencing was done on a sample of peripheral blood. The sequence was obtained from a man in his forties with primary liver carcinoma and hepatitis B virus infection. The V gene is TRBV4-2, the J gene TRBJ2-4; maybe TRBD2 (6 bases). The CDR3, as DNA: TGTGCCAGCAGCCGAACCACGGGGGAGGAAAGCACTCAGTACTTC. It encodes CASSRTTGEESTQYF.